This entry is about one TCR beta chain. The antigen remains unidentified. This specimen belongs to a study of regulatory T cells in long-lasting Graves disease. For the study at large: The study enrolled newly diagnosed Graves' patients on antithyroid drugs under 3 months.

Germline lookup yields CDR1 MNHEY and CDR2 SMNVEV (reference sequence). Trimming removed 1 base at V and 5 bases at J, with 20 bases between. The CDR3 loop spans 18 amino acids. Documented time point: newly diagnosed GD, antithyroid drugs for less than 3 months. Following extraction of RNA from PBMCs, that RNA was used to make the TCR library. Study-level findings and limits: Persistent cases favored TRBV28, TRBJ1-2 and TRBJ2-5. Public clonotype sharing was higher in persistent than newly diagnosed patients. The study found lower TCR diversity in persistent Graves' patients than in newly diagnosed ones.

Library construction for TCR beta used iRepertoire HTBI primers and Arm-PCR of CDR3 regions. TCRdb reprocessed the multiplex PCR reads via MiXCR and lists one record per CDR3 protein. This table has about 380,000 distinct CDR3 sequences, around 15% appearing once. The sequence was collected from a female donor with Graves disease. The input for sequencing was peripheral blood mononuclear cells (PBMCs), taken at new diagnosis, from a patient treated with antithyroid drugs. J is TRBJ2-2 and V is TRBV27; possible D gene TRBD1, 5 bases. The CDR3 loop is CASSLLFQGLVDTGELFF. The CDR3 bases are TGTGCCAGCAGTTTATTATTTCAGGGTTTAGTTGATACCGGGGAGCTGTTTTTT.